This T cell receptor (beta chain) was found in a study of blood T cell repertoires in COVID-19. Study in general: Samples taken during acute and convalescent COVID-19 were collected in the United States, Italy and Spain. The cDNA or gDNA used as material had been derived from T cells, B-cell-depleted T cells, or PBMCs.

V lost 1 base, J lost 9 bases, and 8 bases stayed unmatched. The length of the CDR3 is 15 residues. CDR1 and CDR2 from the germline V gene are SGHTA and FQGNSA. Patients from Seattle were sampled longitudinally, starting during active infection. Under the authors' procedure: Amplification of reference gene primers was used by the study to estimate nucleated cell counts. Assay: immunoSEQ multiplex PCR; the TCRdb copy retains only in-frame clones and omits some. For V, J and clone size, that table is used; D and trimming come from the DNA. The sample includes roughly 390,000 clones, around 87% of them seen just once.

The receptor comes from a woman between 25 and 40 years old with COVID-19, enrolled during active disease. The sequencing sample was made of peripheral blood. The rearrangement links TRBV7-2 to TRBJ2-1; 8 nucleotides match TRBD1. The CDR3 region is CASSLVSGGEGEQFF. The CDR3 region has the DNA TGTGCCAGCAGCTTAGTGTCAGGGGGCGAGGGTGAGCAGTTCTTC.